This T cell receptor (beta chain) was captured in a study of cytomegalovirus exposure and HLA in healthy donors. The overall study: Genetic ancestry analysis placed approximately 78% of the roughly 400 donors that were genotyped in the Caucasian-associated cluster. Overall study results and limits: A later analysis reportedly identified an Asian-associated ancestry cluster as carrying fewer N-insertions than the roughly 600-donor mean.

Concerning this clone: Its specificity is unknown.

It was with 60 Vbeta and 13 Jbeta primers that the PCR ran. The repertoire was sequenced with immunoSEQ multiplex PCR; TCRdb's copy has only in-frame clones and lacks some. The sample lists about 200,000 clones; about 80% were seen once. The V and J ends lost 5 bases and 4 bases, in that order; junction bases with no gene match: 10. This CDR3 is built from 15 residues. Germline V gene data show CDR1 as SEHNR and CDR2 as FQNEAQ (reference sequence). Nominally healthy donors provided the samples, though records likely missed some immune exposures. This TCR came from a man younger than 35 in good health and CMV-seronegative. The V and J genes are TRBV7-9 and TRBJ1-2, with 7 positions matching TRBD1. Sequenced material: PBMCs. CDR3 coding DNA: TGTGCCAGCAGCCCGTCGACAGGGTACGGCTATGGCTACACCTTC. Translating gives CASSPSTGYGYGYTF.